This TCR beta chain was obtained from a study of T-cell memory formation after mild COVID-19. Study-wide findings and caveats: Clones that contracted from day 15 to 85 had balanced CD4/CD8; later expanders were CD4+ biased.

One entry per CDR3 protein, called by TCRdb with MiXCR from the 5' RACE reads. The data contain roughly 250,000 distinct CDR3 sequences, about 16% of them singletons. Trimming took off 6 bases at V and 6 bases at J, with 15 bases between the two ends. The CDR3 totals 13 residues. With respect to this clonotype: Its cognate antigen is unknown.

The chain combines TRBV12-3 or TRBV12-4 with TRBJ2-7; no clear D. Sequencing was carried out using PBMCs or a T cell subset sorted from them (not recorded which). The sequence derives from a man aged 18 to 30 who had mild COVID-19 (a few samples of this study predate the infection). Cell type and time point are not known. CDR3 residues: CASSPGPPGEQYF. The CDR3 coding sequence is TGTGCCAGCAGCCCTGGACCCCCCGGCGAGCAGTACTTC.